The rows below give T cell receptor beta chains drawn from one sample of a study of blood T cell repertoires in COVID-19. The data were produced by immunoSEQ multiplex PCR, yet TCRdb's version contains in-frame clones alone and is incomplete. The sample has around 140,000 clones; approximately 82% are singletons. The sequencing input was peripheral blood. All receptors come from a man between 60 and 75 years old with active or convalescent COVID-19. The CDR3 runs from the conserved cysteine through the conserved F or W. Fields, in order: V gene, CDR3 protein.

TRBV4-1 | CASSPSGTGRETQYF
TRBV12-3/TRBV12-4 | CASGAGGAEQYF
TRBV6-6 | CAGSPGQGIGNTIYF
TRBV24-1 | CATGVGLAFHF
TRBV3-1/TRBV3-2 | CASSQVQAGGYTF
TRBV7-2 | CASSSPLDRFSGSGNTIYF
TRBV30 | CAWSVKRGRMEWGYGYTF
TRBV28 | CASSRRGTGDFTDTQYF
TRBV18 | CASSPGRAAGANVLTF
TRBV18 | CASSLREGDNSPLHF
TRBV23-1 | CARVSGATNEKLFF
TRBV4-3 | CASSQDRLARLFGQFF
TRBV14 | CASSPQRNTIYF
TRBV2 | CASRGQGGTEAFF
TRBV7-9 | CASIVPGLEQNSGNTIYF
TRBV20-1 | CSASEAASGGYNEQFF
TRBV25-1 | CASNSGTVNSPLHF
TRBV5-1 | CASSLRGQGETQYF
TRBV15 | CATSRDTTMNTEAFF
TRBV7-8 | CASSLAAGAADTQYF
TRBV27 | CASSQTRLGTGELFF
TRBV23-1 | CASIRTGRTRGANVLTF
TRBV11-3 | CASTIPWGQGNTGELFF
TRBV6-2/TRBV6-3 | CASSPTGLWNSPLHF
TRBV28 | CASSPIVTSGSTETQYF
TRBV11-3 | CASSFSRSQETQYF
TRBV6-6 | CASSYAGDSNQPQHF
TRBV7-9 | CASSLAGGGVQPNEQFF
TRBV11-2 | CASSLVPRAQDGYTF
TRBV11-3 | CASRSYPGGPVEETQYF
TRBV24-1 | CATSDPTVGYGYTF
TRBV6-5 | CASSYSVRGGTEAFF
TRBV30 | CAWSPRGNQPQHF
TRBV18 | CASSPGQMNTEAFF
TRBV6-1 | CASSEGFDRDAYGYTF
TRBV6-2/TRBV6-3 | CASSFPTRQGAYGTEAFF
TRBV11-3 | CASSRGKNTEAFF
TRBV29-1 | CSGRTSGDYNEQFF